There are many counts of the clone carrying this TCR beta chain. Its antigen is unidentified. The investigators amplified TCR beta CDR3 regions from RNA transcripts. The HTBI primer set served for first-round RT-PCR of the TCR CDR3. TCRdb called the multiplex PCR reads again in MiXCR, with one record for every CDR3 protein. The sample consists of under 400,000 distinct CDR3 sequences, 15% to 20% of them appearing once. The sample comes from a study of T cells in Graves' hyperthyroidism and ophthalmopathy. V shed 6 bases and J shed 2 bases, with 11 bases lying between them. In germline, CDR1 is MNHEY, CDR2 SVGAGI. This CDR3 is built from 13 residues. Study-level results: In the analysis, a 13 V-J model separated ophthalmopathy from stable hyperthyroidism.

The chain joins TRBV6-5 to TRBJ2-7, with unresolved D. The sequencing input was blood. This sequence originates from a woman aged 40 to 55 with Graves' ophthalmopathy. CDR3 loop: CASSSRRPYEQYF. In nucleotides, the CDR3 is TGTGCCAGCAGCTCTCGGCGCCCCTACGAGCAGTACTTC.